These 24 T cell receptor beta chains originate from one sample sequenced in a study of identical twins. TCRdb ran MiXCR on the 5' RACE reads and lists one entry per CDR3 protein. The table records about 520,000 distinct CDR3 sequences, less than 25% of them present only once. These data were also reused for a study on T cells expressing NK-cell markers.

The sequenced sample was CD4+ T cells sorted from blood. These receptors originate from a woman between 18 and 30 years old in good health.

V is TRBV20-1 and J is TRBJ2-7; tentative D call: TRBD2 (5 bases). The germline V and J ends were trimmed by 0 bases and 4 bases, with 19 bases remaining between them. The germline V gene encodes CDR1 DFQATT and CDR2 SNEGSKA (reference sequence). This CDR3 comprises 16 residues. The CDR3 region has the DNA TGCAGTGCTAGAGAAAGAAGAGCGGCTCCGACGTACGAGCAGTACTTC. Its protein is CSARERRAAPTYEQYF.

This clonotype was seen more than once but under ten times. V is TRBV25-1 and J is TRBJ2-1; D is tentatively TRBD1 or TRBD2 (5 bases each). Germline assignment: CDR1 MGHDK and CDR2 SYGVNS. The CDR3 length is 16 residues. Trimming pared 4 bases from V and 7 bases from J, leaving 20 bases between. The CDR3 nucleotides read TGTGCCAGCAGTGTACAAGGGACCCTAGGGTGGAATGAGCAGTTCTTC. It specifies CASSVQGTLGWNEQFF.

This clonotype was found a few times. The J gene is TRBJ2-4, the V gene TRBV7-9; 7 bases line up with TRBD2. This CDR3 contains 13 residues. Germline V gives CDR1 SEHNR, CDR2 FQNEAQ (reference sequence). V trimming: 1 base; J trimming: 8 bases; junction bases outside the gene matches: 2. The CDR3 sequence: CASSLGGGYIQYF. The CDR3 DNA reads TGTGCCAGCAGCTTAGGCGGGGGATACATTCAGTACTTC.

This rearrangement joins TRBV9 to TRBJ1-5; unclear D gene. Trimming took 0 bases from V and 1 from J, leaving 8 bases between them. There are 15 residues in the CDR3. Germline CDR1 and CDR2: SGDLS and YYNGEE. The CDR3 bases are TGTGCCAGCAGCGTAGGAACGGAAAGCAATCAGCCCCAGCATTTT. Amino acids: CASSVGTESNQPQHF.

This clonotype was picked up a small number of times. The J gene is TRBJ2-1, the V gene TRBV20-1, with 11 nucleotides matching TRBD1. V lost 8 bases to trimming and J lost 9 bases; unmatched junction nucleotides: 12. This CDR3 region has 14 residues. The germline CDR1 and CDR2 sequences are DFQATT and SNEGSKA (reference sequence). The CDR3 here is CSLDRTGGSFEQFF. The CDR3 coding sequence is TGCAGTCTGGACCGGACAGGGGGCTCATTTGAGCAGTTCTTC.

The rearrangement uses TRBV7-2 and TRBJ2-7; D is ambiguous. The germline gives CDR1 SGHTA, CDR2 FQGNSA. The V gene lost 1 base and the J gene lost 3 bases, with 10 bases spanning the gap. The CDR3 contains 14 residues. The chain's CDR3 is CASSLDSGIYEQYF. The CDR3 bases are TGTGCCAGCAGCTTAGATTCTGGGATCTACGAGCAGTACTTC.

At least ten counts were recorded for this clonotype. The V and J genes are TRBV2 and TRBJ2-3; D gene unclear. Germline lookup yields CDR1 SNHLY and CDR2 FYNNEI. V gave up 7 bases and J gave up 6 bases, with 14 bases separating them. The CDR3 extends over 13 amino acids. The CDR3 sequence: CASNFQLGDTQYF. The CDR3 DNA reads as TGTGCCAGCAACTTCCAGTTGGGTGATACGCAGTATTTT. Filled out from reference TRBV2 and TRBJ2-3, the complete variable domain reads EPEVTQTPSHQVTQMGQEVILRCVPISNHLYFYWYRQILGQKVEFLVSFYNNEISEKSEIFDDQFSVERPDGSNFTLKIRSTKLEDSAMYFCASNFQLGDTQYFGPGTRLTVL.

V usage is TRBV13 and J usage is TRBJ2-4; TRBD1 aligns across 7 bases. CDR1 PRHDT and CDR2 FYEKMQ come from the germline V gene (reference sequence). The V segment lost 5 bases and the J segment 0 bases; nucleotides outside the gene matches: 16. The CDR3 totals 19 residues. The DNA of the CDR3 is TGTGCCAGCAGCCCCCTTGGCAGGGGGACACGATTAGCCAAAAACATTCAGTACTTC. Amino acids: CASSPLGRGTRLAKNIQYF.

The V gene is TRBV5-1, the J gene TRBJ1-4; unclear D gene. Germline CDR1 reads SGHRS; CDR2 reads YFSETQ. CDR3 length equals 15 residues. V dropped 2 bases and J dropped 5 bases, with 13 bases sitting between them. CDR3 nucleotides: TGCGCCAGCAGCTTACAAGGTCTCAGGAATGAAAAACTGTTTTTT. It specifies CASSLQGLRNEKLFF.

In its sample, this clonotype was seen many times. V gene TRBV18 combines with J gene TRBJ1-1; the D is unclear. The germline gives CDR1 KGHSH, CDR2 LQKENI. V gave up 0 bases and J gave up 2 bases, with 4 bases separating them. There are 13 residues in the CDR3. CDR3 protein: CASSPPVNTEAFF. CDR3 bases: TGTGCCAGCTCACCACCGGTAAACACTGAAGCTTTCTTT.

This clonotype was observed a few times. The chain recombines TRBV20-1 with TRBJ2-1; 8 positions match TRBD2. CDR1 and CDR2 from the germline V gene are DFQATT and SNEGSKA (reference sequence). V was pared by 0 bases and J by 0 bases, with 10 bases of the junction left unmatched. The length of the CDR3 is 18 residues. CDR3 DNA sequence: TGCAGTGCTAGAGATCTGACTAGCGTCAACAGCTCCTACAATGAGCAGTTCTTC. Protein: CSARDLTSVNSSYNEQFF.

This clonotype was counted only a few times. J is TRBJ2-5 and V is TRBV27; no definite D call. Germline V gives CDR1 MNHEY, CDR2 SMNVEV (reference sequence). The CDR3 totals 14 residues. V gave up 2 bases and J gave up 5 bases, with 12 bases separating them. CDR3 loop: CASSLTQRGETQYF. CDR3 DNA: TGTGCCAGCAGTTTAACCCAGCGCGGTGAGACCCAGTACTTC.

This clonotype was counted at least ten times. The gene calls are TRBV4-2 and TRBJ2-3; 8 bases align to TRBD2. In germline, CDR1 is LGHNA, CDR2 YNFKEQ. The CDR3 runs 16 residues. V dropped 4 bases and J dropped 3; count of bases not matched to a gene: 9. This CDR3 is CASSLGGARGTDTQYF. CDR3 bases: TGTGCCAGCAGCCTCGGGGGGGCGAGGGGGACAGATACGCAGTATTTT.

The chain combines TRBV6-5 with TRBJ2-7; TRBD1 matches 8 bases. Germline-derived CDR1 and CDR2 are MNHEY and SVGAGI. The trim removed 2 bases at V and 6 bases at J, leaving 9 bases unmatched. The CDR3 has 15 amino acids. This CDR3 reads CASSYSRTGTFEQYF. The CDR3 nucleotides read TGTGCCAGCAGTTACAGTAGGACAGGGACCTTCGAGCAGTACTTC.

The gene calls are TRBV10-3 and TRBJ2-1; TRBD1 matches at 8 bases. CDR1 ENHRY and CDR2 SYGVKD come from the germline V gene. After removal of 4 bases from V and 7 bases from J, the junction contained 15 bases not matched to a gene. The CDR3 is 17 amino acids. The CDR3 DNA follows: TGTGCCATCAGTGGGGCCTTTTCCGTACAGGGGGGAAATGAGCAGTTCTTC. Translated, it gives CAISGAFSVQGGNEQFF.

The V and J genes are TRBV10-3 and TRBJ2-1; TRBD2 matches at 10 bases. The length of the CDR3 is 17 residues. Germline CDR1 and CDR2: ENHRY and SYGVKD. V lost 6 bases, J lost 8 bases, and 16 bases stayed unmatched. The CDR3 reads CAISPLVEAGGVDEQFF. CDR3 sequence (DNA): TGTGCCATCAGCCCTCTTGTGGAAGCGGGAGGGGTGGATGAGCAGTTCTTC.

The chain employs TRBV20-1 and TRBJ1-2; D gene uncertain. Germline CDR1 reads DFQATT; CDR2 reads SNEGSKA (reference sequence). The V end was cut by 4 bases, the J end by 7 bases, with 16 bases between. CDR3 size: 13 residues. The CDR3 sequence is CSATLAGSGGYTF. Here the CDR3 DNA reads TGCAGTGCTACCTTGGCAGGCAGCGGTGGCTACACCTTC.

The chain has TRBV20-1 and TRBJ1-4; D is ambiguous. The CDR3 has 14 amino acids. The ends were cut back, 6 bases at V and 6 bases at J, with 17 bases in the middle. CDR1 is DFQATT and CDR2 is SNEGSKA in the germline V gene (reference sequence). The CDR3 coding sequence is TGCAGTGCGAGTGGGTCTCAGTCGGATGAAAAACTGTTTTTT. Protein product: CSASGSQSDEKLFF.

This chain links TRBV7-6 with TRBJ1-2; 9 bases map to TRBD1. With V trimmed by 4 bases and J by 4 bases, 7 bases remained unmatched. Germline CDR1 reads SGHVS; CDR2 reads FNYEAQ. This CDR3 contains 15 residues. This CDR3 reads CASSSHRGLGYGYTF. The CDR3 DNA sequence: TGTGCCAGCAGCTCCCACAGGGGGCTTGGCTATGGCTACACCTTC.

The chain carries TRBV6-5 and TRBJ2-2, with D uncertain. Germline V gives CDR1 MNHEY, CDR2 SVGAGI. V lost 2 bases, J lost 4 bases, and 14 bases lay in between. The CDR3 is 16 residues long. The CDR3 sequence is CASSYRVELSTGELFF. CDR3 bases: TGTGCCAGCAGTTACCGGGTGGAACTATCCACCGGGGAGCTGTTTTTT.

V is TRBV5-1 and J is TRBJ1-1, with 8 bases matching TRBD1. In germline, CDR1 is SGHRS, CDR2 YFSETQ. J was trimmed by 3 bases and V by 1 base; bases with no gene match: 2. The CDR3 is made up of 14 amino acids. The CDR3, as DNA: TGCGCCAGCAGCTTGCTGACAGGGGACACTGAAGCTTTCTTT. This encodes CASSLLTGDTEAFF.

V is TRBV20-1 and J is TRBJ1-3; no clear D. The V end lost 5 bases, the J end lost 8 bases, and 10 bases lay between the germline ends. Germline V lookup: CDR1 DFQATT, CDR2 SNEGSKA (reference sequence). The CDR3 totals 11 residues. DNA of the CDR3: TGCAGTGCTGGAGGCGCGGACACCATATATTTT. This sequence encodes CSAGGADTIYF.

The genes are TRBV5-5 and TRBJ1-2; D is perhaps TRBD1 (5 bases). The CDR3 is 12 amino acids. Germline CDR1 reads SGHKS; CDR2 reads YYEKEE (reference sequence). Deletions cut 4 bases from V and 6 bases from J, with 10 bases between. Here the CDR3 DNA reads TGTGCCAGCAGCGTGGGGCGGGATGGCTACACCTTC. Translated: CASSVGRDGYTF.

The V call is TRBV5-6, the J call TRBJ2-1; maybe TRBD2 (6 bases). The CDR3 has 12 amino acids. Germline CDR1 and CDR2: SGHDT and YYEEEE. The V end lost 0 bases, the J end lost 14 bases, and 12 bases lay between the germline ends. The CDR3 DNA is TGTGCCAGCAGCTTGGGGACGGGAGTGGAGTTCTTC. Protein product: CASSLGTGVEFF.